This entry lists 20 T cell receptor beta chains sequenced from one sample in a study of shared clonotypes between healthy human individuals. TCRdb keeps only in-frame clones here, not all; method: immunoSEQ multiplex PCR. The sample lists 950,000 to 1,300,000 clones, about 75% seen once, with 1.4% to 1.5% in the top ten. Sequencing was done on a sample of memory CD4+ T cells sorted from blood. The subset: CD45RA-negative fraction. These receptors came from a man younger than 35 in good health.

CDR3 sequence (DNA): TGTGCCAGCAGCTTCGGCGGACCGGCGGGAAACACCATATATTTT. Residues: CASSFGGPAGNTIYF. The genes are TRBV7-2 and TRBJ1-3; the D is unclear. There are 15 residues in the CDR3. Trimming removed 3 bases from V and 4 bases from J, with 13 bases in between. The germline gives CDR1 SGHTA, CDR2 FQGNSA.

The chain links TRBV19 to TRBJ2-1; D is unclear. The CDR3 extends over 14 amino acids. V was shortened by 6 bases and J by 6 bases, with 15 bases between the two germline ends. Germline-derived CDR1 and CDR2 are LNHDA and SQIVND (reference sequence). The CDR3 region has the DNA TGTGCCAGTAGCCATGGGGATAGTCTCAATGAGCAGTTCTTC. Protein: CASSHGDSLNEQFF. The variable domain in full, with the rest retrieved from reference TRBV19 and TRBJ2-1, is DGGITQSPKYLFRKEGQNVTLSCEQNLNHDAMYWYRQDPGQGLRLIYYSQIVNDFQKGDIAEGYSVSREKKESFPLTVTSAQKNPTAFYLCASSHGDSLNEQFFGPGTRLTVL.

V and J are TRBV18 and TRBJ1-5, with D possibly being TRBD1 (6 bases). The CDR3 spans 13 residues. Germline CDR1 reads KGHSH; CDR2 reads LQKENI. V was cut by 3 bases and J by 9 bases, with 12 bases left in between. The DNA of the CDR3 is TGTGCCAGCTCACCGGACATACAGGGGCCCCAGCATTTT. Its protein product is CASSPDIQGPQHF.

The chain carries TRBV11-2 and TRBJ1-4; D might be TRBD1 (5 bases). Germline V gene lookup returns CDR1 SGHAT and CDR2 FQNNGV. The CDR3 consists of 13 residues. Trimming stripped 7 bases from V and 3 bases from J, with 9 bases between. The CDR3 region is CASKQAANEKLFF. CDR3 nucleotide sequence: TGTGCCAGCAAACAGGCAGCTAATGAAAAACTGTTTTTT.

This clone has only a few counts. The V and J genes are TRBV28 and TRBJ2-3; D is unclear. Germline CDR1 reads MDHEN; CDR2 reads SYDVKM. Deletions cut 4 bases from V and 3 bases from J, with 5 bases between. The CDR3 runs to 12 residues. The CDR3 DNA is TGTGCCAGCAGTTCCCAGACAGATACGCAGTATTTT. Translation: CASSSQTDTQYF.

This sequence joins TRBV11-2 and TRBJ2-7, with D hard to call. The CDR3 sequence is 12 residues long. V was shortened by 5 bases and J by 7 bases, with 12 bases between the two germline ends. Germline assignment: CDR1 SGHAT and CDR2 FQNNGV. CDR3: CASSHLTPEQYF. As DNA, the CDR3 is TGTGCCAGCAGCCACTTGACACCTGAGCAGTACTTC.

The chain has TRBV2 and TRBJ2-1; TRBD2 matches at 13 bases. The CDR3 has 15 residues. The V gene end was trimmed by 4 bases and the J gene end by 9 bases; junction bases not matched to a gene: 6. CDR1 is SNHLY and CDR2 is FYNNEI in the germline V gene. The CDR3 DNA reads TGTGCCAGCAGTGTCGGACTAGCGGGGGCCGCTGAGCAGTTCTTC. Translated, it gives CASSVGLAGAAEQFF.

The CDR3 sequence is CASSLGQGNTEAFF. The DNA of the CDR3 is TGTGCCAGCAGCTTAGGACAGGGGAACACTGAAGCTTTCTTT. The chain has TRBV7-6 and TRBJ1-1; 7 bases line up with TRBD1. Germline V gene lookup returns CDR1 SGHVS and CDR2 FNYEAQ. The CDR3 covers 14 residues. With V trimmed by 1 base and J by 1 base, 0 bases remained unmatched.

The V and J genes are TRBV6-6 and TRBJ1-1, with D unresolved. Trimming pared 9 bases from V and 2 bases from J, leaving 19 bases between. CDR1 MNHNY and CDR2 SVGAGI come from the germline V gene (reference sequence). This CDR3 contains 15 residues. CDR3 residues: CASLPLEGRNTEAFF. CDR3 sequence (DNA): TGTGCCAGTCTACCCTTGGAGGGCCGAAACACTGAAGCTTTCTTT.

The chain uses TRBV5-1 and TRBJ2-2; D ambiguous. The CDR3 is 14 amino acids. Germline CDR1 is SGHRS and CDR2 is YFSETQ. V lost 0 bases and J lost 2, with 5 bases in between. In DNA, the CDR3 is TGCGCCAGCAGCTTGGACGTTAACACCGGGGAGCTGTTTTTT. Amino acid sequence: CASSLDVNTGELFF. Full variable domain (missing parts from reference TRBV5-1 and TRBJ2-2): KAGVTQTPRYLIKTRGQQVTLSCSPISGHRSVSWYQQTPGQGLQFLFEYFSETQRNKGNFPGRFSGRQFSNSRSEMNVSTLELGDSALYLCASSLDVNTGELFFGEGSRLTVL.

The rearrangement links TRBV7-2 to TRBJ1-4, with D unresolved. V was trimmed by 1 base and J by 7 bases, leaving 16 bases between them. The germline gives CDR1 SGHTA, CDR2 FQGNSA. The CDR3 covers 16 residues. This chain's CDR3 is CASSLVWGRNPEKLFF. The CDR3 nucleotides are TGTGCCAGCAGCTTAGTCTGGGGTCGAAACCCTGAAAAACTGTTTTTT.

This clone has only one observation. This chain connects TRBV30 to TRBJ2-7, with D hard to call. V was trimmed by 4 bases and J by 13 bases, leaving 17 bases between them. This CDR3 contains 11 residues. Looked up from germline, CDR1 is GTSNPN and CDR2 is SVGIG (reference sequence). Here the CDR3 DNA reads TGTGCCTGGACGTCAAGGGAAAGGGTCTACTTC. This codes for CAWTSRERVYF.

This chain uses TRBV6-5 with TRBJ1-4, with 9 positions matching TRBD1. The CDR3 is made up of 14 amino acids. CDR1 and CDR2 (germline): MNHEY, SVGAGI. The V segment lost 6 bases and the J segment 7 bases; nucleotides outside the gene matches: 6. CDR3 sequence: CASRTGGAVEKLFF. In DNA form, the CDR3 reads TGTGCCAGCAGAACAGGGGGCGCGGTTGAAAAACTGTTTTTT.

The genes are TRBV5-4 and TRBJ1-2; 9 bases match TRBD1. CDR3 length: 14 residues. The germline V gene encodes CDR1 SGHNT and CDR2 YYREEE (reference sequence). The V segment lost 3 bases and the J segment 4 bases; nucleotides outside the gene matches: 4. The CDR3 DNA is TGTGCCAGCAGCTCGGGGGACAGGGCCTATGGCTACACCTTC. Translated, it gives CASSSGDRAYGYTF.

The rearrangement uses TRBV6-1 and TRBJ2-7; the match to TRBD2 covers 7 bases. The trim removed 4 bases at V and 4 bases at J, leaving 7 bases unmatched. Germline-derived CDR1 and CDR2 are MNHNS and SASEGT. The CDR3 totals 14 residues. The CDR3 here is CASSALWEGYEQYF. The CDR3 DNA reads TGTGCCAGCAGTGCCCTGTGGGAGGGTTACGAGCAGTACTTC.

This clone was detected ten times or more. The V and J genes are TRBV5-5 and TRBJ2-3, with D tentatively TRBD2 (6 bases). V was pared by 0 bases and J by 0 bases, with 11 bases between. The CDR3 totals 16 residues. Germline V CDR1 and CDR2: SGHKS, YYEKEE (reference sequence). The CDR3 is CASSLADYLSTDTQYF. Written as DNA, the CDR3 is TGTGCCAGCAGCTTGGCGGACTACCTAAGCACAGATACGCAGTATTTT.

A remark on this clone: This sequence is one base from a far larger clone and is likely a read error. The rearrangement links TRBV27 to TRBJ1-5, with 10 bases lining up with TRBD1. This CDR3 is 13 amino acids long. Unmatched junction bases numbered 2, after V lost 5 bases and J lost 7 bases. From germline, CDR1 is MNHEY and CDR2 SMNVEV (reference sequence). CDR3 protein: CASSLDRGQPQHF. Here the CDR3 DNA reads TGTGCCAGCAGTCTGGACAGGGGGCAGCCCCAGCATTTT.

CDR3 coding DNA: TGTGCCAGCAGCGTAGGGACGGAGAGTTATGGCTACACCTTC. The encoded protein is CASSVGTESYGYTF. This rearrangement joins TRBV9 to TRBJ1-2; D unresolved. CDR1 SGDLS and CDR2 YYNGEE come from the germline V gene. The CDR3 runs 14 residues. Trimming took 0 bases from V and 5 from J, leaving 11 bases between them.

The CDR3 is CASSAGTVNQPQHF. For the CDR3, the DNA is TGTGCCAGCAGTGCCGGGACAGTTAATCAGCCCCAGCATTTT. The J gene is TRBJ1-5, the V gene TRBV6-1, with TRBD1 matching over 7 bases. Germline-derived CDR1 and CDR2 are MNHNS and SASEGT. The CDR3 is 14 amino acids. Losses at the gene ends were 4 bases for V and 4 bases for J; bases not matched to a gene: 4.

In nucleotides, the CDR3 is TGTGCTAGTGGTTTGGCAGGGGAGACCCAGTACTTC. It is translated as CASGLAGETQYF. This chain uses TRBV12-5 with TRBJ2-5; TRBD1 is a possible D gene (5 bases). V was pared by 1 base and J by 5 bases, with 5 bases between. The length of the CDR3 is 12 residues. Germline assignment: CDR1 LGHNT and CDR2 FRNRAP.